The 12 T cell receptor beta chains below come from one sample, sequenced in a study of shared clonotypes between healthy human individuals. Sequenced by immunoSEQ multiplex PCR; TCRdb stores in-frame clones only, minus some. The sample consists of roughly 850,000 clones, roughly 96% of them appearing once. The naive CD8 subset, CD45RO-negative cells positively selected for CCR7, excluded terminally differentiated effector memory CD45RA+ cells. The material sequenced was naive CD8+ T cells sorted from blood. All receptors come from a man under 40 in good health.

V and J are TRBV4-3 and TRBJ2-1; maybe TRBD1 (5 bases). Per the germline V gene, CDR1 is LGHNA and CDR2 is YSLEER. CDR3 length: 13 residues. The V end was cut by 4 bases, the J end by 9 bases, with 13 bases between. The CDR3 DNA reads TGCGCCAGCAGCCTAGGTTTTAGGGGTGAGCAGTTCTTC. Its translation: CASSLGFRGEQFF.

The gene calls are TRBV7-3 and TRBJ2-1; possibly TRBD2 for D (5 bases). The V and J ends lost 1 base and 7 bases respectively, with 14 bases between them. Germline-derived CDR1 and CDR2 are SGHTA and FQGTGA. CDR3 length equals 15 residues. CDR3 residues: CASSLSGRTGNEQFF. In nucleotides, the CDR3 is TGTGCCAGCAGCTTAAGTGGGAGAACGGGGAATGAGCAGTTCTTC.

The rearrangement links TRBV6-6 to TRBJ2-7, with D possibly being TRBD1 (5 bases). Trimming took off 6 bases at V and 3 bases at J, with 15 bases between the two ends. The CDR3 runs 14 residues. Germline V gives CDR1 MNHNY, CDR2 SVGAGI (reference sequence). Here the CDR3 reads CASSSIGQNYEQYF. CDR3 sequence (DNA): TGTGCCAGCAGCTCCATCGGACAAAACTACGAGCAGTACTTC.

The chain carries TRBV30 and TRBJ1-1; 7 nucleotides match TRBD1. Germline trimming cut 1 base from V and 0 bases from J; bases unmatched to any gene: 2. The germline V gene has CDR1 GTSNPN and CDR2 SVGIG (reference sequence). This CDR3 is 14 amino acids long. Here the CDR3 DNA reads TGTGCCTGGAGTGAACAGGGGTTGAACACTGAAGCTTTCTTT. Translation: CAWSEQGLNTEAFF.

The count of this clone is one. The gene calls are TRBV5-6 and TRBJ1-2; D possibly corresponds to TRBD1 (5 bases). Germline lookup yields CDR1 SGHDT and CDR2 YYEEEE. V was clipped by 0 bases and J by 4 bases, with 10 bases between them. The CDR3 is made up of 14 amino acids. The CDR3, as DNA: TGTGCCAGCAGCTTGGGTCGAGGGGCCTATGGCTACACCTTC. Translating gives CASSLGRGAYGYTF.

This clone has a count of ten or more. The V gene is TRBV9, the J gene TRBJ1-1, with D tentatively TRBD1 (6 bases). V was clipped by 4 bases and J by 1 base, with 11 bases between them. The CDR3 sequence is 14 residues long. Germline CDR1 reads SGDLS; CDR2 reads YYNGEE. CDR3 residues: CASSSRGQNTEAFF. DNA for the CDR3: TGTGCCAGCAGCTCCAGGGGTCAGAACACTGAAGCTTTCTTT.

In regard to this clone: Additional DNA sequences in this sample encode the identical CDR3. This chain uses TRBV11-2 with TRBJ2-5, with D unresolved. The CDR3 totals 13 residues. V lost 1 base to trimming and J lost 1 base, with 4 bases between them. CDR1 is SGHAT and CDR2 is FQNNGV in the germline V gene. CDR3: CASSLAFQETQYF. CDR3 bases: TGTGCCAGCAGCTTAGCCTTCCAAGAGACCCAGTACTTC.

The genes are TRBV5-5 and TRBJ1-4; 7 nucleotides line up with TRBD1. Per germline, CDR1 SGHKS and CDR2 YYEKEE (reference sequence). This CDR3 is built from 15 residues. With V trimmed by 1 base and J by 4 bases, 4 bases remained unmatched. CDR3 DNA sequence: TGTGCCAGCAGCTTGAGTGGGGACAGTAATGAAAAACTGTTTTTT. Translating it yields CASSLSGDSNEKLFF.

The chain links TRBV5-5 to TRBJ1-2, with D perhaps TRBD1 (5 bases). Trimming removed 0 bases from V and 7 bases from J, with 16 bases in between. Germline V gene data show CDR1 as SGHKS and CDR2 as YYEKEE (reference sequence). The CDR3 loop spans 15 amino acids. In DNA form, the CDR3 reads TGTGCCAGCAGCTTGGAAACCGGGACTGTCCTTGGCTACACCTTC. It codes for CASSLETGTVLGYTF.

The chain carries TRBV9 and TRBJ2-5; no clear D. This CDR3 region has 11 residues. Germline V gene data show CDR1 as SGDLS and CDR2 as YYNGEE. V was shortened by 3 bases and J by 8 bases, with 8 bases between the two germline ends. The CDR3: CASSGAGTQYF. The CDR3, as DNA: TGTGCCAGCAGCGGGGCCGGAACCCAGTACTTC. Together with reference TRBV9 and TRBJ2-5, the CDR3 gives the full variable domain: DSGVTQTPKHLITATGQRVTLRCSPRSGDLSVYWYQQSLDQGLQFLIQYYNGEERAKGNILERFSAQQFPDLHSELNLSSLELGDSALYFCASSGAGTQYFGPGTRLLVL.

The chain combines TRBV4-1 with TRBJ2-7; possibly TRBD2 for D (5 bases). CDR3 size: 14 residues. Germline CDR1 MGHRA, CDR2 YSYEKL. Trimming cost V 6 bases and J 0 bases, with 12 bases left between them. The CDR3 here is CASSPTGSSYEQYF. CDR3 nucleotides: TGCGCCAGCAGTCCCACTGGGAGCTCCTACGAGCAGTACTTC.

The chain uses TRBV5-5 and TRBJ1-1; D unclear. V lost 0 bases and J lost 4, with 19 bases in between. CDR3 length: 17 amino acids. Germline lookup yields CDR1 SGHKS and CDR2 YYEKEE (reference sequence). The CDR3, as DNA: TGTGCCAGCAGCTTGGAAAGGCCAGGTCTTCTGAGCACTGAAGCTTTCTTT. Protein product: CASSLERPGLLSTEAFF.